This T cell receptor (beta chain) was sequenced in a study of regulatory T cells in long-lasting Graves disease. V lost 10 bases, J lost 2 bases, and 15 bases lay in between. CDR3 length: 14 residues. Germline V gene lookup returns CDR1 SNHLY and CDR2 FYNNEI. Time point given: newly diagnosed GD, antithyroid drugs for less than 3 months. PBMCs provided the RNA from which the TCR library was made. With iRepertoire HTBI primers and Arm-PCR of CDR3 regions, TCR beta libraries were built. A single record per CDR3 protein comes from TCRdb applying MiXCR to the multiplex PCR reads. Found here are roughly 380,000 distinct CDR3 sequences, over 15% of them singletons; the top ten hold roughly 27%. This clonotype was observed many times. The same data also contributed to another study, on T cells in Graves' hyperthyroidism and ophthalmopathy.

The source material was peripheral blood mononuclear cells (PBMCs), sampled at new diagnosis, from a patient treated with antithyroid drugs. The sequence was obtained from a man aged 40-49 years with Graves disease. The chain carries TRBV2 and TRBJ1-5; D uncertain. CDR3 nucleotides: TGTGCCACCTCGGATAGAGAAGGCAATCAGCCCCAGCATTTT. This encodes CATSDREGNQPQHF.